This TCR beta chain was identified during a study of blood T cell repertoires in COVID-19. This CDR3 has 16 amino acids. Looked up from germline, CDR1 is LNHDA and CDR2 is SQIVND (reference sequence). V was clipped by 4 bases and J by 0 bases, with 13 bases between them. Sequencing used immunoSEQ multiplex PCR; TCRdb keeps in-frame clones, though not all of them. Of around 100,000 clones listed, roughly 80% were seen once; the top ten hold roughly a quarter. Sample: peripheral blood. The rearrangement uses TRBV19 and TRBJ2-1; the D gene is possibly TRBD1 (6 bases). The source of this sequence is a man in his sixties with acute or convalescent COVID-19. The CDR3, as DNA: TGTGCCAGTAGTACCACAGGGTCAAGCTCCTACAATGAGCAGTTCTTC. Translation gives CASSTTGSSSYNEQFF.